Reported below is one T cell receptor beta chain. Germline loops: CDR1 MDHEN, CDR2 SYDVKM. V lost 5 bases to trimming and J lost 15 bases, with 17 bases between them. CDR3 length: 12 residues. The repertoire was sequenced with immunoSEQ multiplex PCR; TCRdb's copy has only in-frame clones and lacks some. The sample holds around 110,000 clones; approximately 92% are singletons and the top ten take approximately 0.15%. This entry is derived from a study of OX40 agonist ivuxolimab in advanced cancers. The TCR originated in an adult with an advanced solid tumor such as melanoma, head and neck, liver or kidney cancer. The genes are TRBV28 and TRBJ1-5; no clear D. The material was CD4+ or CD8+ T cells sorted from blood, obtained in a trial of the OX40 agonist ivuxolimab. As DNA, the CDR3 is TGTGCCAGCAGTACCGTCCTAGTTAGGCTGCATTTT. Translation gives CASSTVLVRLHF.